This record covers a single T cell receptor beta chain. Assay: immunoSEQ multiplex PCR; the TCRdb copy retains only in-frame clones and omits some. The table lists 160,000 or so clones, approximately 80% of them singletons. The data derive from a study of blood T cell repertoires in COVID-19. Overall study: The United States, Italy and Spain were the sources of the acute and convalescent COVID-19 samples.

Deletions cut 6 bases from V and 2 bases from J, with 16 bases between. The CDR3 contains 15 residues. From germline, CDR1 is MNHEY and CDR2 SMNVEV (reference sequence). The genes are TRBV27 and TRBJ1-1; D not certain. The sequence was collected from a woman aged 60-70 years who had recovered from COVID-19. The sample taken for sequencing was PBMCs or T cells enriched from blood (not recorded which). The CDR3, as DNA: TGTGCCAGCAGATTAGAACTAAGTCTAAACACTGAAGCTTTCTTT. Its translation is CASRLELSLNTEAFF.